One and the same sample provided the 4 T cell receptor beta chains below, sequenced in a study of B cell selection in AIRE deficiency. Data came from immunoSEQ multiplex PCR; TCRdb stores just in-frame clones and leaves some out. The table shows tens of thousands of clones, with around 97% occurring only once. The sorted conventional CD4 T cells were gated as CD4+CD127+. The specimen sequenced was conventional CD4+ T cells sorted from PBMCs. Every receptor here comes from a human donor with AIRE deficiency.

The chain links TRBV28 to TRBJ2-6, with D possibly matching TRBD1 (6 bases). The V end was cut by 7 bases, the J end by 4 bases, with 23 bases between. The CDR3 spans 18 residues. The germline gives CDR1 MDHEN, CDR2 SYDVKM. CDR3 bases: TGTGCCAGCACCCGCGGACAGCCGGTTCTTTCCGGGGCCAACGTCCTGACTTTC. It is translated as CASTRGQPVLSGANVLTF.

J is TRBJ2-1 and V is TRBV9, with D possibly matching TRBD2 (6 bases). The CDR3 runs to 15 residues. V lost 1 base and J lost 4, with 12 bases in between. CDR1 is SGDLS, CDR2 YYNGEE, per germline. As DNA, the CDR3 is TGTGCCAGCAGCGTAACCCTCGGGGGATACAATGAGCAGTTCTTC. It translates to CASSVTLGGYNEQFF.

The CDR3 DNA reads TGTGCCAGCAGCCCGCGGCCAAATTCACCCCTCCACTTT. Protein sequence: CASSPRPNSPLHF. The V gene is TRBV11-3, the J gene TRBJ1-6; D remains ambiguous. Germline V gene data show CDR1 as SGHNT and CDR2 as YENEEA. The CDR3 is 13 residues long. Trimming stripped 5 bases from V and 7 bases from J, with 9 bases between.

V gene TRBV27 combines with J gene TRBJ1-6; D not resolved. Germline V CDR1 and CDR2: MNHEY, SMNVEV (reference sequence). This CDR3 region has 14 residues. The V end lost 8 bases, the J end lost 3 bases, and 11 bases lay between the germline ends. Written as DNA, the CDR3 is TGTGCCAGCCGATTCGGGAGCTATAATTCACCCCTCCACTTT. It yields the protein CASRFGSYNSPLHF.